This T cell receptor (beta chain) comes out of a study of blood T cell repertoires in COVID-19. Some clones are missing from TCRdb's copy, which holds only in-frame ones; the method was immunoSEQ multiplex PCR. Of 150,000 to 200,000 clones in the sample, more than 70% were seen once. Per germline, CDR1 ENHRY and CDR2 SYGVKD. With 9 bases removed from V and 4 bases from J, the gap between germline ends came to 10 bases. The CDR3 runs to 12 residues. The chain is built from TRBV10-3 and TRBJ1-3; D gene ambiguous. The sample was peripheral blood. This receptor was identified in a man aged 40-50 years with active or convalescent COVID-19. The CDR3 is CAIGREGNTIYF. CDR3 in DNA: TGTGCCATTGGGCGAGAGGGAAACACCATATATTTT.